This entry lists 3 T cell receptor beta chains sequenced from one sample in a study of memory CD4+ T cells and cytomegalovirus serostatus. The sort gate was single viable CD3+CD4+CD8-CD45RO+ cells for memory CD4+ T cells. The table came from immunoSEQ multiplex PCR; TCRdb's copy has only in-frame clones and leaves some out. The sample includes some 64,000 clones, roughly 80% seen only once; the top ten take around 0.9%. Sequenced sample: memory CD4+ T cells from blood. The source is an adult in good health and CMV-seronegative.

This chain uses TRBV6-1 with TRBJ1-2; D gene unclear. Trimming took off 7 bases at V and 7 bases at J, with 19 bases between the two ends. The CDR3 has 14 residues. From germline, CDR1 is MNHNS and CDR2 SASEGT. The CDR3 nucleotides are TGTGCCAGCACCGAAAGGTGGCAAATGGGTGGCTACACCTTC. Its translation is CASTERWQMGGYTF.

The CDR3 DNA is TGTGCCACCAGCCCTGGCCGAGACACCGGGGAGCTGTTTTTT. It codes for CATSPGRDTGELFF. The chain has TRBV10-3 and TRBJ2-2; D unresolved. Germline V lookup: CDR1 ENHRY, CDR2 SYGVKD. V lost 10 bases, J lost 3 bases, and 15 bases lay in between. The CDR3 contains 14 residues.

The chain links TRBV4-1 to TRBJ2-3; 8 nucleotides align to TRBD2. The germline gives CDR1 MGHRA, CDR2 YSYEKL. Unmatched junction bases numbered 12, after V lost 6 bases and J lost 4 bases. There are 16 residues in the CDR3. CDR3 coding DNA: TGCGCCAGCAGGGATGCGGGGGGATCTGGGGCAGATACGCAGTATTTT. Its translation is CASRDAGGSGADTQYF.